Sequencing of this T cell receptor (beta chain) was carried out in a study of chemoradiotherapy in HPV16-positive cancers. Study context: Candidate HPV-specific clones and shared TCR motifs came from two HPV16-positive patients.

Generated by immunoSEQ multiplex PCR, the TCRdb table keeps only in-frame clones and is missing some. The repertoire holds about 2,800 clones, with 70% to 80% as singletons. As for this clone: Within the sample, other DNA sequences also encode this same CDR3.

This CDR3 is 15 amino acids long. V shed 4 bases and J shed 2 bases, with 16 bases lying between them. CDR1 is SGHRS, CDR2 YFSETQ, per germline. This clonotype was sampled from a human donor with HPV-associated anogenital cancer. The sequencing used tumor tissue, collected from a patient who underwent chemoradiotherapy. J is TRBJ2-7 and V is TRBV5-1; perhaps TRBD2 as D (7 bases). CDR3 residues: CASSPTGGATYEQYF. CDR3 nucleotide sequence: TGCGCCAGCAGCCCTACGGGGGGCGCAACCTACGAGCAGTACTTC.